The rows below give T cell receptor beta chains drawn from one sample of a study of T-cell memory formation after mild COVID-19. TCRdb re-called the 5' RACE reads through MiXCR, storing one row per CDR3 protein. Counted here are a few hundred thousand distinct CDR3 sequences, roughly a fifth occurring once; the ten biggest clones make up roughly 20%. Sequencing was performed on PBMCs or a T cell subset sorted from them (not recorded which). The receptor set was obtained from a young man who had mild COVID-19 (a few samples of this study predate the infection). Cell type and time point are not known. Each CDR3 is given with its conserved first and last residue. The order of the fields is D gene, clone size, J gene, V gene, CDR3 DNA, CDR3 protein. D genes are given only for firm matches. Expanded clones are given a class, and other clones once, few, many or no size at all.

>.|.|TRBJ2-5|TRBV27
TGTGCCAGCAGGGAGTCCCGGCGCTTAAGTCTAGAGACCCAGTACTTC
CASRESRRLSLETQYF
>.|.|TRBJ2-2|TRBV5-1
TGCGCCAGCAGCTGGGAGACAGGACCCCCGAACACCGGGGAGCTGTTTTTT
CASSWETGPPNTGELFF
>.|many|TRBJ2-3|TRBV5-1
TGCGCCAGCAGCTTGTCCCAGCAAACAGATACGCAGTATTTT
CASSLSQQTDTQYF
>.|.|TRBJ2-6|TRBV12-3/TRBV12-4
TGTGCCAGCAGTCTCAGGTTAGGGATCGTGAGCTCTGGGGCCAACGTCCTGACTTTC
CASSLRLGIVSSGANVLTF
>.|few|TRBJ1-1|TRBV25-1
TGTGCCAGCAGAACGTACACTGAAGCTTTCTTT
CASRTYTEAFF
>.|.|TRBJ1-1|TRBV6-5
TGTGCCAGCACCCCGGGGTGGTACCTGAACACTGAAGCTTTCTTT
CASTPGWYLNTEAFF
>.|.|TRBJ1-3|TRBV28
TGTGCCAGCAGTTTATTCGACCGAAGCTCTGGAAACACCATATATTTT
CASSLFDRSSGNTIYF
>TRBD1|few|TRBJ2-2|TRBV7-9
TGTGCCAGCAACCAGGGACAGGGATCCACCGGGGAGCTGTTTTTT
CASNQGQGSTGELFF
>.|.|TRBJ2-2|TRBV7-7
TGTGCCAGCAGTCTCTCGGGCACCGGGGAGCTGTTTTTT
CASSLSGTGELFF
>.|.|TRBJ1-1|TRBV29-1
TGCAGCGTTGAAGGAAGGGGAGGAACTGAAGCTTTCTTT
CSVEGRGGTEAFF
>.|.|TRBJ2-7|TRBV7-2
TGTGCCAGCAAACCCAGGGACAACTCCTACGAGCAGTACTTC
CASKPRDNSYEQYF
>TRBD1|few|TRBJ2-7|TRBV3-1
TGTGCCAGCAGCCCCCGGACAGGAGTCCCCTACGAGCAGTACTTC
CASSPRTGVPYEQYF
>TRBD2|many|TRBJ2-4|TRBV5-1
TGCGCCAGCAGCGCTACTAGCGGGGGAAACATTCAGTACTTC
CASSATSGGNIQYF
>.|many|TRBJ2-1|TRBV2
TGTGCCAGCAGTGAGTTAACTAGCCCGTACAATGAGCAGTTCTTC
CASSELTSPYNEQFF
>.|many|TRBJ2-5|TRBV4-3
TGCGCCAGCAGCCAAGATGGGGCAGGCCAAGAGACCCAGTACTTC
CASSQDGAGQETQYF
>.|many|TRBJ2-3|TRBV7-3
TGTGCCAGCAGCTTAAAGGTCCAGCCAGATACGCAGTATTTT
CASSLKVQPDTQYF
>TRBD1|few|TRBJ2-5|TRBV4-3
TGCGCCAGCAGCAACCGGGACAGGGGCGAGACCCAGTACTTC
CASSNRDRGETQYF
>TRBD1|.|TRBJ2-2|TRBV5-1
TGCGCCAGCAGCCCCCCCCGACAGGGCCCCGGGGAGCTGTTTTTT
CASSPPRQGPGELFF
>.|.|TRBJ1-2|TRBV7-9
TGTGCCAGCAGCATTAGACGACCCGGAGGTGCAAATGGCTACACCTTC
CASSIRRPGGANGYTF
>.|few|TRBJ2-3|TRBV6-5
TGTGCCAGCAGTTACTGGGCTTTCAATACAGATACGCAGTATTTT
CASSYWAFNTDTQYF
>.|few|TRBJ1-1|TRBV20-1
TGCAGTGCTAGAGAGGGTGGGCGGTTGAACACTGAAGCTTTCTTT
CSAREGGRLNTEAFF
>TRBD2|.|TRBJ2-7|TRBV10-3
TGTGCCATCAGTGATGGCGGGGGGGGCAATGAGCAGTACTTC
CAISDGGGGNEQYF
>TRBD1|few|TRBJ2-1|TRBV5-5
TGTGCCAGCAGCACGAGGGCGACAGGGGGAAACAATGAGCAGTTCTTC
CASSTRATGGNNEQFF
>.|many|TRBJ2-2|TRBV6-5
TGTGCCAGCAGCCGACTAGGCGGGGAGCTGTTTTTT
CASSRLGGELFF
>TRBD1|.|TRBJ1-6|TRBV7-9
TGTGCCAGCACCCCTCGATCCGGAACAGGGGCGGCCCTCCACTTT
CASTPRSGTGAALHF
>.|few|TRBJ2-3|TRBV5-1
TGCGCCAGCAGCGCTGGCCTTGGGGGGCTGAGGACAGATACGCAGTATTTT
CASSAGLGGLRTDTQYF
>.|few|TRBJ1-1|TRBV28
TGTGCCTCCCGGGAAGGACCCACTGAAGCTTTCTTT
CASREGPTEAFF
>.|few|TRBJ2-5|TRBV4-3
TGCGCCAGCAGCCAAGTTAGGGCCCGGGAGGAGACCCAGTACTTC
CASSQVRAREETQYF
>.|.|TRBJ2-7|TRBV5-1
TGCGCCAGCAGTTTCGGATCTGGCTACGAGCAGTACTTC
CASSFGSGYEQYF
>.|few|TRBJ2-3|TRBV15
TGTGCCACCGCCGGGACGATGGATACGCAGTATTTT
CATAGTMDTQYF
>.|.|TRBJ2-1|TRBV7-2
TGTGCCAGCAGCCTCCTGACACTGAGCTCCTACAATGAGCAGTTCTTC
CASSLLTLSSYNEQFF
>.|few|TRBJ1-3|TRBV7-6
TGTGCCAGCAGCCCCGGGGGGGGACCTGGAAACACCATATATTTT
CASSPGGGPGNTIYF
>TRBD1|.|TRBJ1-1|TRBV6-5
TGTGCCAGCAGTAACCCACAGGGGGCTTTCTTT
CASSNPQGAFF
>.|many|TRBJ1-3|TRBV7-9
TGTGCCAGCAGCTTAGTTGGGATCCCTGGAAACACCATATATTTT
CASSLVGIPGNTIYF
>.|.|TRBJ1-1|TRBV7-8
TGTGCCAGCAGCGGACGCGAGGTCACAATGAACACTGAAGCTTTCTTT
CASSGREVTMNTEAFF
>.|.|TRBJ2-3|TRBV28
TGTGCCAGCAGACTTCCCCTGGGGGATACGCAGTATTTT
CASRLPLGDTQYF
>.|few|TRBJ1-1|TRBV4-3
TGCGCCAGCAGCCAAGAGGGCTCTGGGGCTTTCTTT
CASSQEGSGAFF
>.|.|TRBJ2-1|TRBV30
TGTGCCTGGAGTCCCAACGATGAGCAGTTCTTC
CAWSPNDEQFF
>.|few|TRBJ2-3|TRBV7-9
TGTGCCAGCAGCAAGCGGGCAGGGGGGTCTCCAGATACGCAGTATTTT
CASSKRAGGSPDTQYF
>.|.|TRBJ1-2|TRBV4-3
TGCGCCAGCAGCCAAGCCGGCAGGAGAGACAACTATGGCTACACCTTC
CASSQAGRRDNYGYTF
>.|few|TRBJ2-2|TRBV7-2
TGTGCCAGCAGCTTAGTTCTAAGGCCTGGGGAGCTGTTTTTT
CASSLVLRPGELFF
>TRBD1|few|TRBJ1-1|TRBV7-8
TGTGCCAGCAGCTCAAACCGATGGACAGGGCGGGACACTGAAGCTTTCTTT
CASSSNRWTGRDTEAFF
>.|few|TRBJ2-3|TRBV6-2/TRBV6-3
TGTGCCAGCAGTTCCCGACGGGGAAGGACAGATACGCAGTATTTT
CASSSRRGRTDTQYF
>.|.|TRBJ2-7|TRBV10-3
TGTGCCATGATGACCGATACCTACGAGCAGTACTTC
CAMMTDTYEQYF
>.|.|TRBJ2-7|TRBV20-1
TGCAGTGCACAACCAGGGGCCCACGAGCAGTACTTC
CSAQPGAHEQYF
>.|.|TRBJ2-6|TRBV6-6
TGTGCCAGCAGTTCCCGGGACTCTGGGGCCAACGTCCTGACTTTC
CASSSRDSGANVLTF
>.|.|TRBJ2-2|TRBV3-1
TGTGCCAGCAGCCAAGTCGGCGGGGCGGGCGGGGAGCTGTTTTTT
CASSQVGGAGGELFF
>TRBD1|few|TRBJ2-3|TRBV5-1
TGCGCCAGCAGCTTGGCACGGAGACAGGGACGCACAGATACGCAGTATTTT
CASSLARRQGRTDTQYF
>.|few|TRBJ2-5|TRBV20-1
TGCAGTGTCCTCTTAGGGGGGGCAGGGGAGACCCAGTACTTC
CSVLLGGAGETQYF
>.|few|TRBJ2-3|TRBV21-1
TGTGCCAGCAGCAACAATGCCCGCACAGATACGCAGTATTTT
CASSNNARTDTQYF
>.|.|TRBJ2-2|TRBV12-5
TGTGCTAGTACTCTGGGCAGCGGGGAGCTGTTTTTT
CASTLGSGELFF
>.|.|TRBJ2-1|TRBV4-3
TGCGCCAGCAGCCACCTCCGGCAGGGATACAATGAGCAGTTCTTC
CASSHLRQGYNEQFF
>.|few|TRBJ1-4|TRBV7-2
TGTGCCAGCAGCTTCCGGGACGTAGATGAAAAACTGTTTTTT
CASSFRDVDEKLFF
>TRBD2|few|TRBJ2-1|TRBV7-6
TGTGCCAGCAGCCGGGGACTAGCGGGGGGCAATGAGCAGTTCTTC
CASSRGLAGGNEQFF
>.|.|TRBJ2-1|TRBV10-3
TGTGCCATCAGTGGGGTAACGGACAGAAATGAGCAGTTCTTC
CAISGVTDRNEQFF